This record looks at one T cell receptor beta chain sequence and its context. This CDR3 region has 13 residues. The V end lost 6 bases, the J end lost 11 bases, and 19 bases lay between the germline ends. This sample stems from a study of control samples from healthy donors and cancer patients. Produced via immunoSEQ multiplex PCR; TCRdb's table is partial and in-frame only. The profile shows 95,000 to 120,000 clones, about 80% of them singletons. Sequencing used blood. The source of this sequence is a man younger than 35 in good health. This rearrangement joins TRBV12-3 or TRBV12-4 to TRBJ1-1; D gene uncertain. CDR3 region: CASSLRGEFAAFF. The CDR3, as DNA: TGTGCCAGCAGCCTTCGGGGAGAGTTTGCCGCTTTCTTT.